This entry is about one T cell receptor beta chain. Its specificity is unknown. CD4+ T cells were isolated after around ten days of culture. Half-medium exchanges with IL-2 medium took place on days 3 and 7. This record comes from a study of vaccination effects on CD4 cells after COVID-19. Study as a whole: A density of around 2 million PBMC per well was used; these cells were cultured with 10 IU/ml IL-2 and about 10 ug/ml peptides.

The V gene's germline CDR1 is MNHEY and CDR2 SMNVEV (reference sequence). The CDR3 spans 15 residues. Trimming took off 0 bases at V and 0 bases at J, with 8 bases between the two ends. Profiled with immunoSEQ multiplex PCR; TCRdb holds only in-frame clones, not every one. The profile covers tens of thousands of clones, with roughly 75% appearing a single time and around 10% taken by the ten largest. The study, taken as a whole, reports: Marked clonal contraction was seen late after vaccination (in both infection- and vaccine-induced clones).

J is TRBJ2-5 and V is TRBV27; D possibly corresponds to TRBD2 (5 bases). This material consisted of CD4+ T cells from PBMCs cultured without peptide, taken before COVID-19 vaccination. This TCR came from a human donor who received a COVID-19 vaccine. As DNA, the CDR3 is TGTGCCAGCAGTTTATCGAGAGGGTACCAAGAGACCCAGTACTTC. The encoded protein is CASSLSRGYQETQYF.